This T cell receptor (beta chain) was identified in a study of blood T cell repertoires in COVID-19. This CDR3 has 12 residues. The V gene's germline CDR1 is SGHNT and CDR2 YYREEE (reference sequence). V was clipped by 9 bases and J by 3 bases, with 10 bases between them. Symptom resolution, clearance, or two negative PCRs marked donors in Cohort 3 as recovered. How the authors handled the data: Estimates of nucleated cell counts were drawn from the amplification of reference gene primers. Here immunoSEQ multiplex PCR was the method, and the copy in TCRdb shows in-frame clones only, minus some. The V and J calls and clone size are taken from that table; D and trimming were inferred from the DNA. Altogether 250,000 to 300,000 clones are present, over 85% being singletons, with the ten largest covering 1.5% to 2%.

Sample: PBMCs or T cells enriched from blood (not recorded which). The V gene is TRBV5-4, the J gene TRBJ1-5; D not certain. The receptor was isolated from a woman aged 55-75 years who had recovered from COVID-19. The CDR3 protein is CATGRDNQPQHF. The CDR3 DNA reads as TGTGCCACGGGTCGGGACAATCAGCCCCAGCATTTT.